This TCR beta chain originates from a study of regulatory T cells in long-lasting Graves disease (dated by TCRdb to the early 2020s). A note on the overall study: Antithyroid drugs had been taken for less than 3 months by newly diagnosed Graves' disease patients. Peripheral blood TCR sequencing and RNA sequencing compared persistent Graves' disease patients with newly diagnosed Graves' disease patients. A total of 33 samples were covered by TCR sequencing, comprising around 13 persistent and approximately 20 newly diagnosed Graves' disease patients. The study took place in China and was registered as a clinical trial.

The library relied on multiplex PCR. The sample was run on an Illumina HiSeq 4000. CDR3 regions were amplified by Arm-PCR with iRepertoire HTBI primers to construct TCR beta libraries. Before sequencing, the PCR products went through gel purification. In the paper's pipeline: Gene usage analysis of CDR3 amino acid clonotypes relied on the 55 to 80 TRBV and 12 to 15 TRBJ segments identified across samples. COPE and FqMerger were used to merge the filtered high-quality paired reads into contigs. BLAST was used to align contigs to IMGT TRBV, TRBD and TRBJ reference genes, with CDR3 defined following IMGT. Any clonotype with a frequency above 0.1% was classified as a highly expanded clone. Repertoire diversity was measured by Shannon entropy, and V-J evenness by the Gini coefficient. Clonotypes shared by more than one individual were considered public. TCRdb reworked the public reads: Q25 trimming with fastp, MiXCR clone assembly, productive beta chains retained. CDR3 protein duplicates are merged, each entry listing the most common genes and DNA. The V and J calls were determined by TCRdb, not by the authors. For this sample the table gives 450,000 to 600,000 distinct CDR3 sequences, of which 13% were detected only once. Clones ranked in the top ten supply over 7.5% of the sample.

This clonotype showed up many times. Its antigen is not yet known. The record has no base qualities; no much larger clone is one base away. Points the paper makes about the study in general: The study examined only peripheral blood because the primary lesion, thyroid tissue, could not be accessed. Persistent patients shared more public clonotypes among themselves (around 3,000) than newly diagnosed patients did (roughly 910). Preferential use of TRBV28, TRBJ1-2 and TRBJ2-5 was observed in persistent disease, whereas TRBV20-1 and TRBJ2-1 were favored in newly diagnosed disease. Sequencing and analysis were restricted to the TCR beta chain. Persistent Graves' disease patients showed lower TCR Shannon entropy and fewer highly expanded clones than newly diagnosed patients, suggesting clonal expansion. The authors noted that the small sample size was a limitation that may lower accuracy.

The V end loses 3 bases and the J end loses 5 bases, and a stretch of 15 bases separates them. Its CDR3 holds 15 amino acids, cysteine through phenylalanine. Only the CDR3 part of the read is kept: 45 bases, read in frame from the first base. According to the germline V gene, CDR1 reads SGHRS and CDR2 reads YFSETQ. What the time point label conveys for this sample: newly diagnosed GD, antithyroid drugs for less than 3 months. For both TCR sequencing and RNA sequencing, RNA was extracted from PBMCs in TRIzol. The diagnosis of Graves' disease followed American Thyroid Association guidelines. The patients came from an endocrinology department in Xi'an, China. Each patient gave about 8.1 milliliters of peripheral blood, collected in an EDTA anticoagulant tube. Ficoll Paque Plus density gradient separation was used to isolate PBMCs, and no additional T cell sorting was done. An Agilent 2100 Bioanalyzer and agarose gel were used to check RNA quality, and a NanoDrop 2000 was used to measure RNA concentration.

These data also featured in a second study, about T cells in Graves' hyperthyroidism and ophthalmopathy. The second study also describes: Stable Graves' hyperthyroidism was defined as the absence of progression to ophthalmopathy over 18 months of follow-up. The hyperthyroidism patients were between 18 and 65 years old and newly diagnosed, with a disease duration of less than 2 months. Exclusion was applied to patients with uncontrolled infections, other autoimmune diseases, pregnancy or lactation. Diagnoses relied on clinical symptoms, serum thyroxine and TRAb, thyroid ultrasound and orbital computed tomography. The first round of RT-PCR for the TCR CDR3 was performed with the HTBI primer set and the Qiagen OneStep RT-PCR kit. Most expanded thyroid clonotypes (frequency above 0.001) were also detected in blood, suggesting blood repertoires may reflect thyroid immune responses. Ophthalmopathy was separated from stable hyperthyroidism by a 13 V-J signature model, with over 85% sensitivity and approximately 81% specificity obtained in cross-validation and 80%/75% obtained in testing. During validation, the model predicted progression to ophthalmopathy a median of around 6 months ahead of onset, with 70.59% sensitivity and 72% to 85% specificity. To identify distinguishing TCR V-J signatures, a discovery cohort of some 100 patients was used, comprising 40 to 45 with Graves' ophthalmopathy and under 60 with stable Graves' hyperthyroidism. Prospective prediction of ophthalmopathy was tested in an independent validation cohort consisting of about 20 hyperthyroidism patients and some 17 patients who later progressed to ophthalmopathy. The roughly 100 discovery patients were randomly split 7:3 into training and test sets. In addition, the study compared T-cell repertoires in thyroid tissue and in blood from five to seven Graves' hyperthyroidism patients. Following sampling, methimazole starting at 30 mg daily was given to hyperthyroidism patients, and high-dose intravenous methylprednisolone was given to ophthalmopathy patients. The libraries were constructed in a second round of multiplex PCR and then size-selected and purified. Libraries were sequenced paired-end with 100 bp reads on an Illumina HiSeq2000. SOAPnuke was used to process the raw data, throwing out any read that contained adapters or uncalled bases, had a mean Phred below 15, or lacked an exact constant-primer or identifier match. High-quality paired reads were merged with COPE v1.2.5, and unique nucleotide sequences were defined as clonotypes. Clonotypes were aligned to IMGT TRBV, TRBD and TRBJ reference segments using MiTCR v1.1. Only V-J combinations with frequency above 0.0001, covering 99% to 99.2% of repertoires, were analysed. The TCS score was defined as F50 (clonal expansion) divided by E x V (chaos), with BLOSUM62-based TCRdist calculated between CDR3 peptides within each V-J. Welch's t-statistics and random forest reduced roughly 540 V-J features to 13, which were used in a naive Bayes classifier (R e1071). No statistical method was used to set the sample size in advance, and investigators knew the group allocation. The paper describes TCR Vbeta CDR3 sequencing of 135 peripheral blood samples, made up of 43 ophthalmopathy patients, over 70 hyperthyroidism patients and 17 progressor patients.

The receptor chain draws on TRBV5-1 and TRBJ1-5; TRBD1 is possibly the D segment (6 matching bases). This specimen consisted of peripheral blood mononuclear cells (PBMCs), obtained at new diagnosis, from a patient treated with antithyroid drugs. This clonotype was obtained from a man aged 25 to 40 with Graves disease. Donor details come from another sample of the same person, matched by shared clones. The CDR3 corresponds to CASSYNPGGYQPQHF. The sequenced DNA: TGCGCCAGCAGCTACAACCCCGGGGGCTATCAGCCCCAGCATTTT. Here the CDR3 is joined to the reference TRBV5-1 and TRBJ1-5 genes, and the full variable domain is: KAGVTQTPRYLIKTRGQQVTLSCSPISGHRSVSWYQQTPGQGLQFLFEYFSETQRNKGNFPGRFSGRQFSNSRSEMNVSTLELGDSALYLCASSYNPGGYQPQHFGDGTRLSIL.